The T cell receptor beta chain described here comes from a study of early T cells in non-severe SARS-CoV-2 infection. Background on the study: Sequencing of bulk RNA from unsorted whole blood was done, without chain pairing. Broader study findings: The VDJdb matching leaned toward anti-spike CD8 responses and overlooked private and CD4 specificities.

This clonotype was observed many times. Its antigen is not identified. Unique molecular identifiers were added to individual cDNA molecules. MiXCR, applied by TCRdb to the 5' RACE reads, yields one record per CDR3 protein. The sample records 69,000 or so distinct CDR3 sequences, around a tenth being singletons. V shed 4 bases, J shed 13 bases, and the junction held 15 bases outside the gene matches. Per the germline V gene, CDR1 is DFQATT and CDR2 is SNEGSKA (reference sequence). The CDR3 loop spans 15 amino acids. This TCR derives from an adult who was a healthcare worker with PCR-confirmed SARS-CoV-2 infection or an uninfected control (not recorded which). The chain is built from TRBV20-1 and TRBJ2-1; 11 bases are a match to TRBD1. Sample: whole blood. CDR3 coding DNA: TGCAGTGCTATGGGGTGGGACAGGGGGGTGAAGTTCCAGTTCTTC. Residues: CSAMGWDRGVKFQFF.